This is a list of T cell receptor beta chains from one sample in a study of blood T cell repertoires in COVID-19. Only in-frame clones appear in the TCRdb table, and some are missing; sequencing was by immunoSEQ multiplex PCR. The sample lists fewer than 450,000 clones; roughly 84% were seen once. The sample was PBMCs or T cells enriched from blood (not recorded which). The receptors come from a woman aged 25 to 39 who had recovered from COVID-19. Each CDR3 is given with its conserved first and last residue. A D gene is named only where the DNA matches it firmly. The listing skips clone size in some rows; elsewhere it reads once, few, many or a size class.

v_call	cdr3_length	d_call	clone_size	j_call	cdr3_nt	cdr3_aa
TRBV5-1	13	TRBD1	-	TRBJ2-7	TGCGCCAGCAGCTCGGGACAGGGGAACGAGCAGTACTTC	CASSSGQGNEQYF
TRBV30	16	TRBD2	-	TRBJ2-1	TGTGCCTGGAGTGCGGGGTACCGGGGGGGAAACAATGAGCAGTTCTTC	CAWSAGYRGGNNEQFF
TRBV10-3	15	TRBD1	-	TRBJ1-6	TGTGCCATCAGTGAGCGGGACAGCGTCAATTCACCCCTCCACTTT	CAISERDSVNSPLHF
TRBV2	17	TRBD2	-	TRBJ2-1	TGTGCCAGCAACGAGCGGGGGGGACGACCGGGCTACAATGAGCAGTTCTTC	CASNERGGRPGYNEQFF
TRBV7-9	14	-	-	TRBJ2-5	TGTGCCAGCAGCTTAGATCAGGGTCAAGAGACCCAGTACTTC	CASSLDQGQETQYF
TRBV9	19	-	-	TRBJ2-1	TGTGCCAGCAGCGTTACAGGGGGCATAGGGACTAGCTCCTACAATGAGCAGTTCTTC	CASSVTGGIGTSSYNEQFF
TRBV29-1	11	-	-	TRBJ1-1	TGCAGCGTTAGGGGGAGCACTGAAGCTTTCTTT	CSVRGSTEAFF
TRBV7-6	14	TRBD2	-	TRBJ2-7	TGTGCCAGCAGCGCCCGGACTAGCGGGTACGAGCAGTACTTC	CASSARTSGYEQYF
TRBV4-3	13	-	-	TRBJ2-1	TGCGCCAGCAGCCAAGAACAGGGAGTTGAGCAGTTCTTC	CASSQEQGVEQFF
TRBV27	15	-	-	TRBJ1-6	TGTGCCAGCAGTCAGGCCTTCTCCTATAATTCACCCCTCCACTTT	CASSQAFSYNSPLHF
TRBV6-2/TRBV6-3	19	TRBD2	-	TRBJ2-1	TGTGCCAGCAGTTACATTCTTCTGGTAGCGGGGGCTCTCGGGGATGAGCAGTTCTTC	CASSYILLVAGALGDEQFF
TRBV4-3	16	-	-	TRBJ2-1	TGCGCCAGCAGCCAAGATTCGGACAGAGCCAACAATGAGCAGTTCTTC	CASSQDSDRANNEQFF
TRBV28	17	TRBD1	once	TRBJ1-2	TGTGCCAGCAGCCAACAGGGGTTTAGCCGTAATAGCTATGGCTACACCTTC	CASSQQGFSRNSYGYTF
TRBV5-6	14	-	-	TRBJ1-5	TGTGCCAGCAGCGCGATAAGTAGCAATCAGCCCCAGCATTTT	CASSAISSNQPQHF
TRBV5-4	16	-	-	TRBJ1-1	TGTGCCAGCAGCTTGGCCGGAGGGAGAAGGGACACTGAAGCTTTCTTT	CASSLAGGRRDTEAFF
TRBV15	18	-	-	TRBJ1-1	TGTGCCACCAGCAGAGATTGGGCGGGCCCCCAAAGGAACACTGAAGCTTTCTTT	CATSRDWAGPQRNTEAFF
TRBV15	19	-	-	TRBJ1-3	TGTGCCACCAGCAGAGATCCCCGTGGCAGGTCACTCTCTGGAAACACCATATATTTT	CATSRDPRGRSLSGNTIYF
TRBV28	15	-	-	TRBJ1-4	TGTGCCAGCAGTCTGGGGGGGTTGAGAAATGAAAAACTGTTTTTT	CASSLGGLRNEKLFF
TRBV20-1	17	TRBD1	few	TRBJ1-5	TGCAGTGCTAGTAGCGAGGGGGCCGGCCTTTTGGATCAGCCCCAGCATTTT	CSASSEGAGLLDQPQHF
TRBV6-1	14	-	few	TRBJ1-2	TGTGCCAGCAGTGAATTTCGGCAGGGCTATGGCTACACCTTC	CASSEFRQGYGYTF
TRBV5-4	14	TRBD1	-	TRBJ2-5	TGTGCCATCCGGACAGGAAATTTACAAGAGACCCAGTACTTC	CAIRTGNLQETQYF
TRBV9	13	-	-	TRBJ2-7	TGTGCCAGCAGCGCCACACAGGCCGGGGAGCAGTACTTC	CASSATQAGEQYF
TRBV7-2	13	-	-	TRBJ2-1	TGTGCCAGCGGGGGTACAGGGTCCAATGAGCAGTTCTTC	CASGGTGSNEQFF
TRBV15	15	-	-	TRBJ1-4	TGTGCCACCAGCAGAGCCGTCGCAACTAATGAAAAACTGTTTTTT	CATSRAVATNEKLFF
TRBV12-3/TRBV12-4	13	-	-	TRBJ2-7	TGTGCCAGCAGCCGGGGACAAGCCTACGAGCAGTACTTC	CASSRGQAYEQYF
TRBV7-6	12	-	few	TRBJ2-7	TGTGCCAGCAGCTCGAACTACGGCGAGCAGTACTTC	CASSSNYGEQYF